What follows are 32 T cell receptor beta chains derived from one specimen sequenced in a study of blood T cell repertoires in COVID-19. The table came from immunoSEQ multiplex PCR; TCRdb's copy has only in-frame clones and leaves some out. Altogether about 98,000 clones are present, about 81% being singletons, with the ten largest covering about 4%. The sequencing input was peripheral blood. Receptors originate from a man in his fifties or sixties with acute or convalescent COVID-19.

The genes are TRBV11-3 and TRBJ2-5; TRBD2 is a possible D gene (5 bases). The CDR3 is 17 amino acids. The germline gives CDR1 SGHNT, CDR2 YENEEA. V shed 5 bases and J shed 2 bases, with 21 bases lying between them. In nucleotides, the CDR3 is TGTGCCAGCAGCCCGAGGGCCGCGCCAGATCAACAAGAGACCCAGTACTTC. Encoded protein: CASSPRAAPDQQETQYF.

The J gene is TRBJ2-5, the V gene TRBV24-1; the match to TRBD1 covers 7 bases. With 3 bases clipped from V and 1 base from J, the junction kept 4 bases outside the gene matches. Looked up from germline, CDR1 is KGHDR and CDR2 is SFDVKD. The CDR3 length is 15 residues. CDR3 in DNA: TGTGCCACCAGTGATCCCGGGACAGCCCAAGAGACCCAGTACTTC. It is translated as CATSDPGTAQETQYF.

The chain recombines TRBV7-9 with TRBJ1-1; 9 bases agree with TRBD1. Germline V gene sequence: CDR1 SEHNR, CDR2 FQNEAQ (reference sequence). V dropped 5 bases and J dropped 7; count of bases not matched to a gene: 11. The CDR3 has 15 amino acids. CDR3 nucleotides: TGTGCCAGCAGCCTAACAGGGGGCCGGAATGTTGAAGCTTTCTTT. Translation gives CASSLTGGRNVEAFF.

The chain links TRBV10-1 to TRBJ1-1; TRBD1 aligns across 7 bases. Germline trimming cut 6 bases from V and 1 base from J; bases unmatched to any gene: 14. This CDR3 has 17 amino acids. Germline CDR1 reads WNHNN; CDR2 reads SYGVQD (reference sequence). CDR3 region: CASRPGPGGVSNTEAFF. In nucleotides, the CDR3 is TGCGCCAGCAGGCCCGGGCCAGGGGGAGTTTCGAACACTGAAGCTTTCTTT.

This sequence joins TRBV6-5 and TRBJ2-1; perhaps TRBD1 as D (6 bases). V was shortened by 4 bases and J by 5 bases, with 18 bases between the two germline ends. The CDR3 runs to 16 residues. CDR1 MNHEY and CDR2 SVGAGI come from the germline V gene. CDR3 bases: TGTGCCAGCAGTTTCATGGGGGCGGACTTGGACAATGAGCAGTTCTTC. It translates to CASSFMGADLDNEQFF.

This rearrangement joins TRBV5-3 to TRBJ1-5; D gene ambiguous. TRBV5-3 falls under the ORF class, with uncertain function. V was shortened by 1 base and J by 10 bases, with 12 bases between the two germline ends. This CDR3 comprises 13 residues. CDR3 loop: CARSLRPPGPQHF. The CDR3 DNA sequence: TGTGCCAGAAGCTTGAGGCCCCCAGGACCCCAGCATTTT.

This clone was counted between two and nine times. The chain couples TRBV10-2 to TRBJ1-3, with D perhaps TRBD1 (5 bases). V lost 4 bases, J lost 0 bases, and 7 bases lay in between. Germline CDR1 and CDR2: WSHSY and SAAADI. CDR3 length equals 14 residues. The CDR3 is CASSGGHSGNTIYF. The CDR3 coding sequence is TGCGCCAGCAGTGGGGGCCACTCTGGAAACACCATATATTTT.

The chain combines TRBV30 with TRBJ1-2; D is unclear. In germline, CDR1 is GTSNPN, CDR2 SVGIG (reference sequence). Trimming stripped 0 bases from V and 2 bases from J, with 10 bases between. The CDR3 sequence is 14 residues long. CDR3 sequence reads: CAWSVTLANYGYTF. CDR3 sequence (DNA): TGTGCCTGGAGTGTAACCCTAGCGAACTATGGCTACACCTTC. The variable domain in full, with the rest retrieved from reference TRBV30 and TRBJ1-2, is SQTIHQWPATLVQPVGSPLSLECTVEGTSNPNLYWYRQAAGRGLQLLFYSVGIGQISSEVPQNLSASRPQDRQFILSSKKLLLSDSGFYLCAWSVTLANYGYTFGSGTRLTVV.

Here the CDR3 reads CASSYRGPSLTGELFF. CDR3 nucleotides: TGTGCCAGCAGCTACAGGGGGCCAAGCCTCACCGGGGAGCTGTTTTTT. The rearrangement links TRBV11-2 to TRBJ2-2; TRBD1 matches at 9 bases. This CDR3 has 16 residues. Germline V gene sequence: CDR1 SGHAT, CDR2 FQNNGV. With 4 bases clipped from V and 4 bases from J, the junction kept 7 bases outside the gene matches.

The chain recombines TRBV19 with TRBJ1-4, with D possibly TRBD1 on 5 matching bases. The CDR3 is 15 residues long. Trimming removed 7 bases from V and 8 bases from J, with 20 bases in between. Germline CDR1 is LNHDA and CDR2 is SQIVND (reference sequence). The CDR3 DNA reads TGTGCCAGTAAAAGAGTAGGGCAGGGAGGAGAAAAACTGTTTTTT. This translates into CASKRVGQGGEKLFF.

The V and J genes are TRBV27 and TRBJ1-5; 10 positions agree with TRBD1. There are 16 residues in the CDR3. Unmatched junction bases numbered 11, after V lost 5 bases and J lost 7 bases. Germline V gene data show CDR1 as MNHEY and CDR2 as SMNVEV (reference sequence). This chain's CDR3 is CASSTSGQGVVQPQHF. CDR3 in DNA: TGTGCCAGCAGTACATCCGGACAGGGGGTTGTACAGCCCCAGCATTTT.

The chain carries TRBV21-1 and TRBJ2-7; TRBD1 is taken as the D call from the table, unchecked against the DNA. TRBV21-1 is a listed pseudogene. This CDR3 has 15 amino acids. This CDR3 is CASSPTGTFGYEQYV. The CDR3 nucleotides read TGTGCCAGCAGCCCAACCGGGACATTCGGCTACGAGCAGTACGTC.

The J gene is TRBJ2-1, the V gene TRBV27; D gene uncertain. The CDR3 consists of 13 residues. Germline CDR1 and CDR2: MNHEY and SMNVEV (reference sequence). Trimming stripped 0 bases from V and 8 bases from J, with 8 bases between. CDR3 amino acids: CASSLSRIHEQFF. The CDR3 DNA is TGTGCCAGCAGTTTATCGAGGATCCATGAGCAGTTCTTC.

The chain combines TRBV7-8 with TRBJ2-5; TRBD1 matches at 10 bases. The V and J ends lost 3 bases and 5 bases, in that order; junction bases with no gene match: 6. This CDR3 is built from 15 residues. CDR1 is SGHVS and CDR2 is FQNEAQ in the germline V gene. As DNA, the CDR3 is TGTGCCAGCAGCTTGATGACAGGGGGCCTGGAGACCCAGTACTTC. Translation: CASSLMTGGLETQYF.

This chain joins TRBV19 and TRBJ1-6; 8 bases match TRBD1. The CDR3 is 14 amino acids. V lost 6 bases to trimming and J lost 9 bases; unmatched junction nucleotides: 7. CDR1 is LNHDA, CDR2 SQIVND, per germline (reference sequence). CDR3 region: CASSSGTGGSPLHF. The CDR3 DNA is TGTGCCAGTAGCTCCGGGACAGGAGGTTCACCCCTCCACTTT.

The V and J genes are TRBV11-3 and TRBJ1-2; a weak D match, TRBD1 (5 bases). The V gene's germline CDR1 is SGHNT and CDR2 YENEEA. This CDR3 is 12 amino acids long. Trimming left V 5 bases short and J 4 bases short, with 8 bases between. DNA for the CDR3: TGTGCCAGCAGCCTTAGGGGCTATGGCTACACCTTC. The encoded protein is CASSLRGYGYTF. The full variable domain, with the rest looked up from reference TRBV11-3 and TRBJ1-2, is EAGVVQSPRYKIIEKKQPVAFWCNPISGHNTLYWYLQNLGQGPELLIRYENEEAVDDSQLPKDRFSAERLKGVDSTLKIQPAELGDSAVYLCASSLRGYGYTFGSGTRLTVV.

The gene calls are TRBV5-1 and TRBJ2-1, with 7 bases that match TRBD1. CDR1 and CDR2 from the germline V gene are SGHRS and YFSETQ. V lost 7 bases to trimming and J lost 0 bases; unmatched junction nucleotides: 4. This CDR3 comprises 14 residues. The CDR3 loop reads CASVRDSSYNEQFF. The CDR3 DNA sequence: TGCGCCAGCGTCCGGGACAGCTCCTACAATGAGCAGTTCTTC.

This sequence joins TRBV6-6 and TRBJ1-3; 7 nucleotides match TRBD1. The CDR3 loop spans 15 amino acids. Per germline, CDR1 MNHNY and CDR2 SVGAGI (reference sequence). V shed 2 bases, J shed 6 bases, and the junction held 7 bases outside the gene matches. The CDR3 sequence: CASSYDRAAANTIYF. The CDR3 DNA sequence: TGTGCCAGCAGTTACGACAGGGCTGCAGCAAACACCATATATTTT.

The chain links TRBV10-2 to TRBJ2-5; tentative D call: TRBD1 (5 bases). This CDR3 region has 14 residues. Germline V gene lookup returns CDR1 WSHSY and CDR2 SAAADI. Trimming stripped 3 bases from V and 6 bases from J, with 14 bases between. The CDR3 DNA is TGCGCCAGCAGTGAAGGCAGGGATGTTAAGACCCAGTACTTC. Translating gives CASSEGRDVKTQYF.

The chain is built from TRBV9 and TRBJ1-1; D not certain. The V gene lost 1 base and the J gene lost 1 base, with 5 bases spanning the gap. CDR1 is SGDLS, CDR2 YYNGEE, per germline. The CDR3 consists of 13 residues. Here the CDR3 DNA reads TGTGCCAGCAGCGTACAATCGAACACTGAAGCTTTCTTT. It translates to CASSVQSNTEAFF.

This rearrangement joins TRBV7-2 to TRBJ2-1, with a weak D call TRBD1 (5 bases). The CDR3 is 13 residues long. The germline V gene has CDR1 SGHTA and CDR2 FQGNSA. Trimming took 6 bases from V and 4 from J, leaving 10 bases between them. CDR3 sequence reads: CASSKDTYNEQFF. CDR3 nucleotides: TGTGCCAGCAGTAAGGACACTTACAATGAGCAGTTCTTC. Using reference TRBV7-2 and TRBJ2-1 for the parts outside the CDR3, the full variable domain is GAGVSQSPSNKVTEKGKDVELRCDPISGHTALYWYRQSLGQGLEFLIYFQGNSAPDKSGLPSDRFSAERTGGSVSTLTIQRTQQEDSAVYLCASSKDTYNEQFFGPGTRLTVL.

The chain links TRBV29-1 to TRBJ2-5; D is undetermined. Per the germline V gene, CDR1 is SQVTM and CDR2 is ANQGSEA. This CDR3 has 12 residues. Trimming left V 6 bases short and J 2 bases short, with 10 bases between. The CDR3 loop is CSVRIHQETQYF. Here the CDR3 DNA reads TGCAGCGTGAGAATCCATCAAGAGACCCAGTACTTC.

The chain couples TRBV19 to TRBJ1-2; 9 bases are a match to TRBD1. This CDR3 is built from 14 residues. CDR1 LNHDA and CDR2 SQIVND come from the germline V gene (reference sequence). Trimming removed 3 bases from V and 8 bases from J; junction bases left unmatched: 7. The CDR3, as DNA: TGTGCCAGTAGTATTGGGACAGGGCTAGGAGGCTACACCTTC. Amino acids: CASSIGTGLGGYTF. The variable domain in full, completed from reference TRBV19 and TRBJ1-2, reads DGGITQSPKYLFRKEGQNVTLSCEQNLNHDAMYWYRQDPGQGLRLIYYSQIVNDFQKGDIAEGYSVSREKKESFPLTVTSAQKNPTAFYLCASSIGTGLGGYTFGSGTRLTVV.

J is TRBJ2-7 and V is TRBV3-1 (or the pseudogene TRBV3-2), with TRBD2 matching over 7 bases. The V gene end was trimmed by 4 bases and the J gene end by 6 bases; junction bases not matched to a gene: 6. Germline V gives CDR1 LGHDT, CDR2 YNNKEL (reference sequence). The CDR3 consists of 13 residues. CDR3 residues: CASSPAGGGEQYV. The CDR3 bases are TGTGCCAGCAGCCCCGCTGGCGGGGGCGAGCAGTACGTC.

This sequence joins TRBV3-1 (or the pseudogene TRBV3-2) and TRBJ2-1, with D perhaps matching TRBD2 (5 bases). The V and J ends lost 1 base and 9 bases respectively, with 13 bases between them. CDR3 length: 14 residues. The V gene's germline CDR1 is LGHDT and CDR2 YNNKEL (reference sequence). CDR3 DNA sequence: TGTGCCAGCAGCCAAGGCTCTGCCCGGGGTGAGCAGTTCTTC. Its protein is CASSQGSARGEQFF.

This chain joins TRBV19 and TRBJ2-5; D is perhaps TRBD1 (6 bases). The germline CDR1 and CDR2 sequences are LNHDA and SQIVND (reference sequence). This CDR3 is 13 amino acids long. Between the trimmed V and J ends, which lost 4 bases and 1 base, there was a span of 7 bases. Here the CDR3 DNA reads TGTGCCAGTAGTAGGACAGTCCAAGAGACCCAGTACTTC. This codes for CASSRTVQETQYF.

The chain couples TRBV6-5 to TRBJ2-1, with D unresolved. The CDR3 covers 12 residues. From germline, CDR1 is MNHEY and CDR2 SVGAGI. Deletions cut 6 bases from V and 7 bases from J, with 10 bases between. CDR3 loop: CASRSGTNEQFF. The CDR3 DNA is TGTGCCAGCAGAAGTGGCACGAATGAGCAGTTCTTC.

This rearrangement joins TRBV29-1 to TRBJ1-2; the match to TRBD1 covers 8 bases. Trimming took 5 bases from V and 8 from J; bases not matched to a gene: 4. The V gene's germline CDR1 is SQVTM and CDR2 ANQGSEA. This CDR3 is 11 amino acids long. In DNA form, the CDR3 reads TGCAGCGTTTCGACAGGGGAAGGCTACACCTTC. Protein sequence: CSVSTGEGYTF.

J is TRBJ1-1 and V is TRBV9; unclear D gene. The germline CDR1 and CDR2 sequences are SGDLS and YYNGEE. This CDR3 has 14 residues. The V end lost 3 bases, the J end lost 1 base, and 10 bases lay between the germline ends. The CDR3 sequence is CASSDEGRNTEAFF. Here the CDR3 DNA reads TGTGCCAGCAGCGACGAGGGAAGGAACACTGAAGCTTTCTTT. The full variable domain, rest sourced from reference TRBV9 and TRBJ1-1, is DSGVTQTPKHLITATGQRVTLRCSPRSGDLSVYWYQQSLDQGLQFLIQYYNGEERAKGNILERFSAQQFPDLHSELNLSSLELGDSALYFCASSDEGRNTEAFFGQGTRLTVV.

The chain has TRBV5-6 and TRBJ1-1; 8 positions match TRBD1. This CDR3 is built from 15 residues. The junction had 6 bases not matched to a gene; V was cut back by 2 bases and J by 3 bases. Germline V gene data show CDR1 as SGHDT and CDR2 as YYEEEE. The CDR3 is CASSFVQGAYTEAFF. In DNA, the CDR3 is TGTGCCAGCAGCTTCGTGCAGGGGGCTTACACTGAAGCTTTCTTT.

CDR3 bases: TGTGCCAGCAGTGAAGCGGCCTGGGGGGAGCTGTTTTTT. Residues: CASSEAAWGELFF. The V and J genes are TRBV6-1 and TRBJ2-2, with D uncertain. In germline, CDR1 is MNHNS, CDR2 SASEGT. V shed 0 bases and J shed 8 bases, with 7 bases lying between them. This CDR3 is 13 amino acids long.

V usage is TRBV5-1 and J usage is TRBJ1-1, with D uncertain. Germline V CDR1 and CDR2: SGHRS, YFSETQ. The CDR3 totals 13 residues. Deletions cut 4 bases from V and 1 base from J, with 8 bases between. The CDR3 DNA reads TGCGCCAGCAGCCCGTCAGGGAACACTGAAGCTTTCTTT. It translates to CASSPSGNTEAFF.